This T cell receptor beta chain originates from a study of blood T cell repertoires in COVID-19 (dated by TCRdb to 2020 to 2021). About the study as a whole: Samples from collaborators originated in the United States, Italy and Spain and spanned both the acute and convalescent phases of COVID-19. The material from the prospective study consisted of cDNA or gDNA derived from T cells, B-cell-depleted T cells, or PBMCs. Subjects who had been exposed to COVID-19, were actively infected with it, or had recovered from it provided the deeply sampled blood TCRbeta repertoires that made up the dataset. The repertoires were released in a freely available public database meant as a resource for research on the immune response to SARS-CoV-2. Samples were obtained from the ongoing ImmuneRACE study (first 160 participants) and from about 1,300 subjects provided by 6 global collaborators. The sample metadata nearly always contained a de-identified subject ID, COVID-19 status, age in years and sex. Where HLA class I and class II types were available, the types were taken from metadata supplied by the sample provider, not from assay-based typing.

Overall study results and their limits: Clinical and demographic metadata were provided uncurated, with the amount varying by source and participant.

From the germline V gene, CDR1 is SQVTM and CDR2 is ANQGSEA. At the junction V is shortened by 1 base and J by 4 bases, with 4 bases in between. From its cysteine to its phenylalanine, the CDR3 spans 11 amino acids. Here the CDR3 DNA is all that survives: 33 bases in frame from base 1. About this clone itself: Its antigen is unknown. Base quality data are lacking; no much larger clone is found one base away.

TCRbeta CDR3 regions were amplified from genomic DNA using the immunoSEQ Assay, a bias-controlled multiplex PCR. On the study's bioinformatics: The number of nucleated cells in each sample was estimated by amplification of reference gene primers within the assay. To quantify the absolute abundance of each unique TCRbeta CDR3 rearrangement, sequence reads were collapsed and filtered. For each sample, productive Simpson clonality was calculated as the square root of Simpson's diversity index over productive rearrangements. TCRdb holds this immuneACCESS table with in-frame rearrangements only. Some clones are missing; in checked studies, unresolved V genes explain under half, and the rest has no known cause. The D gene and trimming were derived from the DNA, and the V and J assignments and clone size from that table. The table for this sample lists 70,000 to 90,000 clones; 70% to 80% of them were counted only once. Of the sample, roughly 24% is held by the ten largest clones.

Collaborating institutions collected whole blood in K2EDTA tubes following their own protocols. Collaborator samples were shipped for TCRbeta analysis as frozen whole blood, isolated PBMCs, or DNA extracted from either sample type. The rearranged chain carries TRBV29-1 and TRBJ1-1; the D gene cannot be resolved reliably. This TCR was sampled from a human donor in a cohort sampled during active COVID-19. The sequenced sample was peripheral blood. The DNA sequence is TGCAGCGTTGAAGCGTCCACTGAAGCTTTCTTT. It specifies CSVEASTEAFF.